The 7 T cell receptor beta chains below were found in one sample sequenced in a study of T cells in Graves' hyperthyroidism and ophthalmopathy. Amplification yielded TCR beta CDR3 regions, with RNA transcripts as the source. The HTBI primer set drove a first-round RT-PCR of the TCR CDR3. TCRdb re-analysed the multiplex PCR reads in MiXCR, keeping a single row per CDR3 protein. The table lists hundreds of thousands of distinct CDR3 sequences, 12% to 15% of them singletons, with roughly 10% in the top ten. Sequenced material: blood. These receptors were collected from a woman aged 18 to 35 with Graves' hyperthyroidism.

This clonotype was observed at least ten times. The chain combines TRBV6-1 with TRBJ2-1, with 10 positions matching TRBD1. This CDR3 contains 14 residues. Germline values: CDR1 MNHNS, CDR2 SASEGT. The V gene end was trimmed by 6 bases and the J gene end by 6 bases; junction bases not matched to a gene: 5. CDR3 amino acids: CASRDRGGVNEQFF. The CDR3 coding sequence is TGTGCCAGCAGGGACAGGGGGGGCGTCAATGAGCAGTTCTTC.

This clonotype was counted at least ten times. V and J are TRBV4-3 and TRBJ1-2; D remains ambiguous. V dropped 0 bases and J dropped 4 bases, with 12 bases sitting between them. Germline-derived CDR1 and CDR2 are LGHNA and YSLEER. This CDR3 is 15 amino acids long. This CDR3 reads CASSQDSFSTYGYTF. Written as DNA, the CDR3 is TGCGCCAGCAGCCAAGATTCTTTTTCGACCTATGGCTACACCTTC.

This clonotype was counted a few times. V usage is TRBV4-1 and J usage is TRBJ2-1, with a tentative D call TRBD2 (6 bases). V was trimmed by 1 base and J by 10 bases, leaving 17 bases between them. This CDR3 spans 15 amino acids. Germline V gives CDR1 MGHRA, CDR2 YSYEKL. This CDR3 reads CASSQVGGKVREQFF. The CDR3 DNA is TGCGCCAGCAGCCAAGTGGGAGGTAAGGTTAGAGAGCAGTTCTTC.

The chain couples TRBV2 to TRBJ2-1; D gene unclear. V shed 5 bases and J shed 9 bases, with 11 bases lying between them. This CDR3 region has 12 residues. The germline gives CDR1 SNHLY, CDR2 FYNNEI. The CDR3 spells CASSTSMPEQFF. The CDR3 nucleotides read TGTGCCAGCAGTACCTCGATGCCTGAGCAGTTCTTC.

The table lists this clonotype with many counts. V and J are TRBV28 and TRBJ2-7; the D gene is possibly TRBD1 (5 bases). In germline, CDR1 is MDHEN, CDR2 SYDVKM. The CDR3 contains 13 residues. Trimming took off 8 bases at V and 3 bases at J, with 14 bases between the two ends. As DNA, the CDR3 is TGTGCCAGCGGTCCAGGGTTGCGCTACGAGCAGTACTTC. Its protein product is CASGPGLRYEQYF.

This rearrangement joins TRBV30 to TRBJ2-1; either TRBD1 or TRBD2 may supply D (6 bases each). The CDR3 is 15 residues long. Trimming left V 3 bases short and J 8 bases short, with 20 bases between. CDR1 GTSNPN and CDR2 SVGIG come from the germline V gene (reference sequence). The CDR3 region has the DNA TGTGCCTGGAGGGCTTGGGGGGCATTAGAGCATGAGCAGTTCTTC. It encodes CAWRAWGALEHEQFF.

This clonotype was seen repeatedly, ten times or more. The chain employs TRBV28 and TRBJ1-5; the D is unclear. Germline CDR1 is MDHEN and CDR2 is SYDVKM. The CDR3 covers 16 residues. The ends were cut back, 5 bases at V and 3 bases at J, with 17 bases in the middle. The CDR3 spells CASSGGGYVNNQPQHF. The CDR3 nucleotides read TGTGCCAGCAGTGGAGGAGGGTATGTGAACAATCAGCCCCAGCATTTT.